This is a list of T cell receptor beta chains from one sample in a study of beta chain features in type 1 diabetes. Profiled with immunoSEQ multiplex PCR; TCRdb holds only in-frame clones, not every one. The profile covers hundreds of thousands of clones, with around 16% appearing a single time and approximately 0.093% taken by the ten largest. Sequences were obtained from naive CD4+ T cells from blood. Every receptor here comes from a man younger than 35 in good health. CDR3s include the opening cysteine and the closing phenylalanine or tryptophan. Fields, in order: clone size, J gene, V gene, D gene, CDR3 protein, CDR3 DNA. The D gene is left open where the match is weak. Size tells how often a clone was seen (once, few, many) or the class of an expanded clone, and some rows leave it out.

>.|TRBJ2-4|TRBV15|.
CATSRAGGGNIQYF
TGTGCCACCAGCAGGGCAGGAGGGGGAAACATTCAGTACTTC
>.|TRBJ2-1|TRBV5-1|.
CASSLEGPLATRPYNEQFF
TGCGCCAGCAGCTTGGAGGGGCCCCTAGCCACCAGACCTTACAATGAGCAGTTCTTC
>.|TRBJ1-1|TRBV7-9|.
CASTRGGNTEAFF
TGTGCCAGCACTCGCGGGGGGAACACTGAAGCTTTCTTT
>.|TRBJ1-1|TRBV18|.
CASSVQGYQDTEAFF
TGTGCCAGCTCAGTACAGGGATATCAGGACACTGAAGCTTTCTTT
>.|TRBJ2-3|TRBV9|.
CASSVSGFGERDTQYF
TGTGCCAGCAGCGTAAGTGGCTTTGGTGAAAGAGATACGCAGTATTTT
>.|TRBJ2-2|TRBV28|.
CASSLVPGADTGELFF
TGTGCCAGCAGTTTAGTCCCAGGGGCGGACACCGGGGAGCTGTTTTTT
>.|TRBJ1-2|TRBV9|.
CASSVDLYEGYGYTF
TGTGCCAGCAGCGTAGATTTGTATGAAGGTTATGGCTACACCTTC
>.|TRBJ1-1|TRBV18|.
CASSPASRVDTEAFF
TGTGCCAGCTCCCCAGCGAGTAGGGTGGACACTGAAGCTTTCTTT
>few|TRBJ2-7|TRBV29-1|.
CSVEGNYEQYF
TGCAGCGTTGAAGGTAACTACGAGCAGTACTTC
>few|TRBJ1-5|TRBV7-6|.
CASSLLPGVNQPQHF
TGTGCCAGCAGCTTATTGCCAGGGGTCAATCAGCCCCAGCATTTT
>few|TRBJ2-1|TRBV11-3|.
CASSPRLSSYNEQFF
TGTGCCAGCAGCCCACGACTCAGCTCCTACAATGAGCAGTTCTTC
>.|TRBJ2-5|TRBV9|TRBD2
CASGLALQETQYF
TGTGCCAGCGGACTAGCGCTTCAAGAGACCCAGTACTTC
>.|TRBJ2-7|TRBV5-1|.
CASSLGQYEQYF
TGCGCCAGCAGCTTGGGACAATACGAGCAGTACTTC
>few|TRBJ2-7|TRBV30|TRBD1
CAWSVGTGYSYEQYF
TGTGCCTGGAGTGTCGGGACAGGATACTCCTACGAGCAGTACTTC
>few|TRBJ1-1|TRBV7-9|.
CASSRDVGLGANTEAFF
TGTGCCAGCAGCCGAGACGTTGGACTGGGGGCGAACACTGAAGCTTTCTTT
>few|TRBJ2-2|TRBV5-4|TRBD2
CASSSPTSGSTGELFF
TGTGCCAGCAGCTCACCGACTAGCGGGAGTACCGGGGAGCTGTTTTTT
>few|TRBJ2-2|TRBV2|TRBD1
CASRTGTGLTGELFF
TGTGCCAGTCGTACCGGGACAGGGTTGACCGGGGAGCTGTTTTTT
>.|TRBJ1-1|TRBV18|TRBD1
CASSRGAISGTAMNTEAFF
TGTGCCAGCTCACGAGGGGCGATATCCGGGACAGCGATGAACACTGAAGCTTTCTTT
>.|TRBJ1-2|TRBV30|.
CAWSVQRGFYGYTF
TGTGCCTGGAGTGTACAACGGGGATTCTATGGCTACACCTTC
>few|TRBJ1-1|TRBV6-5|.
CASILRQGTEAFF
TGTGCCAGCATCCTTCGCCAGGGCACTGAAGCTTTCTTT
>.|TRBJ2-5|TRBV15|.
CATRKWDKETQYF
TGTGCCACCAGGAAGTGGGATAAAGAGACCCAGTACTTC
>.|TRBJ1-4|TRBV28|TRBD1
CATEGAPSVLFF
TGTGCCACCGAGGGGGCCCCCAGTGTGTTGTTTTTT
>.|TRBJ2-2|TRBV27|TRBD2
CASSPSGRGTGELFF
TGTGCCAGCAGTCCTAGCGGGAGAGGGACCGGGGAGCTGTTTTTT
>.|TRBJ2-2|TRBV13|TRBD1
CASSLEYRGTGELFF
TGTGCCAGCAGCTTAGAGTACAGGGGCACCGGGGAGCTGTTTTTT
>few|TRBJ1-3|TRBV15|.
CATSREVGNTIYF
TGTGCCACCAGCAGAGAAGTTGGAAACACCATATATTTT
>.|TRBJ2-1|TRBV7-2|TRBD2
CASSSKTLAGGGNEQFF
TGTGCCAGCAGCTCCAAGACACTAGCGGGAGGGGGCAATGAGCAGTTCTTC
>few|TRBJ1-6|TRBV7-9|TRBD1
CASSLTGAYNSPLHF
TGTGCCAGCAGCTTAACAGGGGCCTATAATTCACCCCTCCACTTT
>.|TRBJ1-5|TRBV6-5|.
CASRGFGPSNQPQHF
TGTGCCAGCAGGGGGTTCGGCCCTAGCAATCAGCCCCAGCATTTT
>.|TRBJ2-7|TRBV18|.
CASSPDRYEQYF
TGTGCCAGCTCACCAGACAGATACGAGCAGTACTTC
>few|TRBJ1-1|TRBV6-6|.
CASNLGAGEAFF
TGTGCCAGCAACCTGGGGGCAGGGGAAGCTTTCTTT
>.|TRBJ2-3|TRBV5-1|.
CASSVDGVVHTQYF
TGCGCCAGCAGCGTGGACGGTGTTGTTCATACGCAGTATTTT
>few|TRBJ2-3|TRBV6-6|.
CASSRTVRSDTQYF
TGTGCCAGCAGTCGGACAGTTAGGTCAGATACGCAGTATTTT
>.|TRBJ2-5|TRBV7-3|TRBD1
CASSLDRGRETQYF
TGTGCCAGCAGCCTAGACAGGGGCCGGGAGACCCAGTACTTC
>.|TRBJ2-5|TRBV7-2|TRBD1
CASSPRSGQGAETQYF
TGTGCCAGCAGCCCACGTTCGGGACAGGGGGCAGAGACCCAGTACTTC
>few|TRBJ2-1|TRBV9|TRBD1
CASSVTGAYNEQFF
TGTGCCAGCAGCGTAACAGGGGCCTACAATGAGCAGTTCTTC
>.|TRBJ2-7|TRBV9|.
CASSVGVGGLYEQYF
TGTGCCAGCAGCGTAGGAGTAGGAGGCCTCTACGAGCAGTACTTC
>few|TRBJ2-5|TRBV7-7|.
CASSLGRTQETQYF
TGTGCCAGCAGCTTAGGCCGGACCCAAGAGACCCAGTACTTC
>few|TRBJ2-1|TRBV5-1|TRBD1
CASSPPGTGWNEQFF
TGCGCCAGCAGTCCTCCCGGGACAGGGTGGAATGAGCAGTTCTTC
>few|TRBJ2-3|TRBV2|.
CASSPSGGADTQYF
TGTGCCAGCAGTCCTTCCGGGGGCGCAGATACGCAGTATTTT
>.|TRBJ2-7|TRBV5-1|.
CASSLVRAPYEQYF
TGCGCCAGCAGCTTGGTCCGGGCCCCCTACGAGCAGTACTTC